This T cell receptor (beta chain) stems from a study of blood T cell repertoires in COVID-19. Germline-derived CDR1 and CDR2 are SGHRS and YFSETQ. The CDR3 loop spans 15 amino acids. The ends lost 6 bases at V and 6 bases at J; junction bases unmatched: 10. Some clones are missing from TCRdb's copy, which holds only in-frame ones; the method was immunoSEQ multiplex PCR. The sample records tens of thousands of clones, about 92% being singletons. Sequenced material: peripheral blood. The rearrangement links TRBV5-1 to TRBJ2-1, with TRBD2 identical over 9 bases. This receptor was identified in a human donor in a cohort sampled during active COVID-19. Written as DNA, the CDR3 is TGCGCCAGCACCCAAGGAGCGGGGGGCTCCAATGAGCAGTTCTTC. Its translation is CASTQGAGGSNEQFF.